This entry lists 14 T cell receptor beta chains sequenced from one sample in a study of identical twins. MiXCR, run by TCRdb on the 5' RACE reads, gives a single entry per CDR3 protein. The top ten hold about 0.25% of the sample, which has 1.5 million to 2 million distinct CDR3 sequences, roughly a third seen once. Specimen: cord blood. Every receptor here comes from a newborn girl in good health.

This clonotype came up a few times. The V gene is TRBV27, the J gene TRBJ2-7, with 7 bases lining up with TRBD2. The ends lost 0 bases at V and 2 bases at J; junction bases unmatched: 7. Germline V gives CDR1 MNHEY, CDR2 SMNVEV (reference sequence). This CDR3 has 16 residues. The DNA for the CDR3 is TGTGCCAGCAGTTTATCGTGGGGGGGGGTAACCTACGAGCAGTACTTC. Its translation is CASSLSWGGVTYEQYF.

V is TRBV20-1 and J is TRBJ2-7; D remains ambiguous. The V and J ends lost 7 bases and 4 bases respectively, with 11 bases between them. The CDR3 covers 11 residues. CDR1 DFQATT and CDR2 SNEGSKA come from the germline V gene (reference sequence). This CDR3 is CSVSRLYEQYF. CDR3 nucleotides: TGCAGTGTCTCGCGTCTATACGAGCAGTACTTC.

This clonotype occurred many times. This chain joins TRBV29-1 and TRBJ2-5, with no clear D. V was trimmed by 5 bases and J by 0 bases, leaving 19 bases between them. Germline V gives CDR1 SQVTM, CDR2 ANQGSEA. This CDR3 contains 16 residues. The CDR3 nucleotides are TGCAGCGTTCCCAGTAGGCTAGTCGCGCACCAAGAGACCCAGTACTTC. It encodes CSVPSRLVAHQETQYF.

This clonotype was detected many times. The V gene is TRBV7-2, the J gene TRBJ2-3; D remains ambiguous. V dropped 3 bases and J dropped 6 bases, with 7 bases sitting between them. CDR1 is SGHTA and CDR2 is FQGNSA in the germline V gene. This CDR3 comprises 12 residues. The CDR3 DNA is TGTGCCAGCAGCTTCGGGCGGGATACGCAGTATTTT. This codes for CASSFGRDTQYF.

The table lists this clonotype with a few counts. CDR3 nucleotides: TGTGCCAGCAGCTTGAACCCGGGAGGCCAAAACATTCAGTACTTC. It encodes CASSLNPGGQNIQYF. The rearrangement joins TRBV5-6 to TRBJ2-4, with TRBD2 matching 7 bases. The V segment lost 1 base and the J segment 5 bases; nucleotides outside the gene matches: 6. Germline V gene sequence: CDR1 SGHDT, CDR2 YYEEEE. CDR3 size: 15 residues.

The chain links TRBV12-3 or TRBV12-4 to TRBJ2-1, with 11 bases identical to TRBD2. This CDR3 is 15 amino acids long. Trimming took 2 bases from V and 8 from J; bases not matched to a gene: 5. The CDR3 loop is CASSLLTSGTDEQFF. DNA of the CDR3: TGTGCCAGCAGTTTATTGACTAGCGGGACGGATGAGCAGTTCTTC.

This clonotype appeared a few times. The chain combines TRBV4-1 with TRBJ2-2; TRBD1 is a possible D gene (6 bases). This CDR3 contains 13 residues. V was cut by 3 bases and J by 13 bases, with 15 bases left in between. Germline CDR1 is MGHRA and CDR2 is YSYEKL. CDR3 bases: TGCGCCAGCAGCCATGTTCCAGGGGAACGGCTGTTTTTT. This encodes CASSHVPGERLFF.

The rearrangement uses TRBV5-1 and TRBJ2-2; no reliable D call. From germline, CDR1 is SGHRS and CDR2 YFSETQ. The CDR3 totals 16 residues. Trimming left V 3 bases short and J 2 bases short, with 14 bases between. CDR3 coding DNA: TGCGCCAGCAGCTCCGGGCCTCGATTTAACACCGGGGAGCTGTTTTTT. It specifies CASSSGPRFNTGELFF.

The chain joins TRBV20-1 to TRBJ2-1, with TRBD2 matching 9 bases. Trimming cost V 7 bases and J 6 bases; bases outside gene matches: 7. The germline V gene encodes CDR1 DFQATT and CDR2 SNEGSKA (reference sequence). The CDR3 has 13 amino acids. CDR3 residues: CSEGGRALNEQFF. CDR3 coding DNA: TGCAGTGAGGGCGGGAGGGCCCTCAATGAGCAGTTCTTC.

As for this clonotype: At one end, the junction sequence differs from germline, possibly due to a read error. CDR3 bases: TGCGCCAGCAGCTCGGGGACTAGCGGGGACGAGCAGTACTTC. This codes for CASSSGTSGDEQYF. The chain employs TRBV13 and TRBJ2-7, with 13 bases identical to TRBD2. There are 14 residues in the CDR3. Germline V gives CDR1 PRHDT, CDR2 FYEKMQ (reference sequence).

The J gene is TRBJ2-2, the V gene TRBV6-5; D is unclear. The CDR3 totals 16 residues. Trimming removed 4 bases from V and 4 bases from J, with 16 bases in between. In germline, CDR1 is MNHEY, CDR2 SVGAGI. This chain's CDR3 is CASSFLRIGATGELFF. The CDR3 DNA reads as TGTGCCAGCAGTTTCCTCCGGATAGGCGCCACCGGGGAGCTGTTTTTT.

J is TRBJ2-1 and V is TRBV19; 8 bases agree with TRBD2. Looked up from germline, CDR1 is LNHDA and CDR2 is SQIVND (reference sequence). The trim removed 3 bases at V and 5 bases at J, leaving 6 bases unmatched. This CDR3 spans 15 amino acids. The CDR3 protein is CASSITGLGNNEQFF. DNA for the CDR3: TGTGCCAGTAGTATTACGGGACTAGGTAACAATGAGCAGTTCTTC.

V is TRBV5-1 and J is TRBJ1-1; the D gene is possibly TRBD1 (6 bases). Germline V gene lookup returns CDR1 SGHRS and CDR2 YFSETQ. The CDR3 length is 16 residues. The V end was cut by 0 bases, the J end by 5 bases, with 17 bases between. In DNA form, the CDR3 reads TGCGCCAGCAGCTTGGACGGGACACGGAGAATGACTGAAGCTTTCTTT. As protein: CASSLDGTRRMTEAFF.

The sample holds a few counts of this clonotype. The chain is built from TRBV20-1 and TRBJ2-7; D may be TRBD2 (6 bases). The CDR3 totals 13 residues. CDR1 and CDR2 (germline): DFQATT, SNEGSKA (reference sequence). CDR3 amino acids: CTAGTLASYEQYF. The CDR3 region has the DNA TGCACCGCGGGTACACTAGCCTCCTACGAGCAGTACTTC.